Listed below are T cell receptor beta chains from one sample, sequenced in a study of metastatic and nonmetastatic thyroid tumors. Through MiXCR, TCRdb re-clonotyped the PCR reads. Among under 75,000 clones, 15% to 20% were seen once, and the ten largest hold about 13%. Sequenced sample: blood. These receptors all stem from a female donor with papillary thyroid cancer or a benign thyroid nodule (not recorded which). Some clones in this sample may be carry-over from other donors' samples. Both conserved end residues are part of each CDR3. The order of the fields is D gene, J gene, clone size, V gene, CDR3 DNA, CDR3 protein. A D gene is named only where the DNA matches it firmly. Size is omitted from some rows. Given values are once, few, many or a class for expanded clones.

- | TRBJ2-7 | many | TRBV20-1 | TGCAGTGCTAGAGATAGGGAAGAGATCACCTACGAGCAGTACTTC | CSARDREEITYEQYF
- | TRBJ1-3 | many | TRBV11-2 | TGTGCCAGCAGCCCCATGAGTGTCTCTGGAAACACCATATATTTT | CASSPMSVSGNTIYF
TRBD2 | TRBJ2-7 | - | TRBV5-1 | TGCGCCAGCAAGAGGCTAGCGGATTACGAGCAGTACTTC | CASKRLADYEQYF
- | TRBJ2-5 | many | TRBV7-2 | TGTGCCAGCAGCTTACTGGAGACCCAGTACTTC | CASSLLETQYF
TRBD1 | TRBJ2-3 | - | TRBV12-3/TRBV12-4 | TGTGCCAGCAGTTTAAGAGTAACAGGGGAGACATATACGCAGTATTTT | CASSLRVTGETYTQYF
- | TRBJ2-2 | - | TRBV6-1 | TGTGCCAGCCTAGCGATATTCAACACCGGGGAGCTGTTTTTT | CASLAIFNTGELFF
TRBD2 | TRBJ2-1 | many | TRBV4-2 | TGTGCCAGCAGCCAAGGGACTAGCGGGAGAGTCGACTACAATGAGCAGTTCTTC | CASSQGTSGRVDYNEQFF
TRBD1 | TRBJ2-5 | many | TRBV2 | TGTGCCAGCAGTACAGGGGGCGGTGAGACCCAGTACTTC | CASSTGGGETQYF
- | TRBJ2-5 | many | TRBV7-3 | TGTGCCAGCAGCTTAGGGGTAGCGGATTTGTACCAAGAGACCCAGTACTTC | CASSLGVADLYQETQYF
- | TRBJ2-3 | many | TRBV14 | TGTGCCAGCAGCCAAGGGGCAGGGGGCACAGATACGCAGTATTTT | CASSQGAGGTDTQYF
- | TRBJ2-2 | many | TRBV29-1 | TGCAGCGTTGGAGGGGCCGGGGAGCTGTTTTTT | CSVGGAGELFF
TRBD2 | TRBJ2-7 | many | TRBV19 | TGTGCCAGTAGTCCAGGTGGGGGGGGGACCTACGAGCAGTACTTC | CASSPGGGGTYEQYF
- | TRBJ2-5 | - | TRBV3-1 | TGTGCCAGCAGCCAAAGGGGGTTGGAGACCCAGTACTTC | CASSQRGLETQYF
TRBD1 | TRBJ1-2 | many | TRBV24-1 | TGTGCCACCAGGGGGGACAGGCCTGAGAGAGGCTACACCTTC | CATRGDRPERGYTF
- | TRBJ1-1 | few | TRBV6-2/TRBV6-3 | TGTGCCAGCAGTTACTCAGTGAACACTGAAGCTTTCTTT | CASSYSVNTEAFF